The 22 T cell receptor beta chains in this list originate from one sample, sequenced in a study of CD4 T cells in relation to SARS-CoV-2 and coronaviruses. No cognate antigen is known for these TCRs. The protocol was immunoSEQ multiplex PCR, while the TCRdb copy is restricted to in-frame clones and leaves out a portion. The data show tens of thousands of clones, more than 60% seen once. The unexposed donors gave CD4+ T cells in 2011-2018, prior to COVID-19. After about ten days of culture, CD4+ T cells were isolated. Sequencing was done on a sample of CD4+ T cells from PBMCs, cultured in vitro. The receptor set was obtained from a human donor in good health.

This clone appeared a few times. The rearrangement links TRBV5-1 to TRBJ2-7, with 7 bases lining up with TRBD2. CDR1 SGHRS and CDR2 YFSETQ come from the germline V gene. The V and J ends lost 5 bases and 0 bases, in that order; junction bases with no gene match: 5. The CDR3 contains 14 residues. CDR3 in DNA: TGCGCCAGCAGGAGCGGGGCCATCTCCTACGAGCAGTACTTC. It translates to CASRSGAISYEQYF.

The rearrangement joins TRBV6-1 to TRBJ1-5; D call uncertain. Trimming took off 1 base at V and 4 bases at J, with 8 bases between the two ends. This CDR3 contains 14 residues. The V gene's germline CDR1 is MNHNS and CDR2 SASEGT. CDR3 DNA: TGTGCCAGCAGTGAAGTCGGACTGAATCAGCCCCAGCATTTT. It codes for CASSEVGLNQPQHF.

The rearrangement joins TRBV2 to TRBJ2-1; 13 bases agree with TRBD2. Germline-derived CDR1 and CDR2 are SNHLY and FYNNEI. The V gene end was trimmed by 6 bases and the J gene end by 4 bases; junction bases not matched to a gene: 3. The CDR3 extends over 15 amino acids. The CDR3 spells CASRRTSGSYNEQFF. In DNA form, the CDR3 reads TGTGCCAGCAGACGGACTAGCGGGAGTTACAATGAGCAGTTCTTC. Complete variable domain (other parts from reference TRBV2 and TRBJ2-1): EPEVTQTPSHQVTQMGQEVILRCVPISNHLYFYWYRQILGQKVEFLVSFYNNEISEKSEIFDDQFSVERPDGSNFTLKIRSTKLEDSAMYFCASRRTSGSYNEQFFGPGTRLTVL.

CDR3: CASSLAHRQAASSPLHF. CDR3 bases: TGTGCCAGCAGCTTAGCCCACCGACAGGCGGCCAGTTCACCCCTCCACTTT. V usage is TRBV11-3 and J usage is TRBJ1-6; a possible D gene is TRBD1 (6 bases). Germline loops: CDR1 SGHNT, CDR2 YENEEA. V lost 1 base and J lost 9, with 19 bases in between. The CDR3 length is 17 residues.

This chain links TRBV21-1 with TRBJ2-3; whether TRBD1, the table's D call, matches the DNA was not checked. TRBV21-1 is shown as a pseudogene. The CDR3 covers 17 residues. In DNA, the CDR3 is TGTGCCAGCAGCAACCGACTTGACAGAGCTAGCACAGATACGCAGTATTTT. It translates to CASSNRLDRASTDTQYF.

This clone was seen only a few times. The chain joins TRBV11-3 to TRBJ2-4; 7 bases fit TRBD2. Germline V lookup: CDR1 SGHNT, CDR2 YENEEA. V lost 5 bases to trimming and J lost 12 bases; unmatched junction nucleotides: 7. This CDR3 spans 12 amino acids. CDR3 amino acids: CASSPVRDYQYF. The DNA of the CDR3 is TGTGCCAGCAGCCCAGTGCGGGACTATCAGTACTTC.

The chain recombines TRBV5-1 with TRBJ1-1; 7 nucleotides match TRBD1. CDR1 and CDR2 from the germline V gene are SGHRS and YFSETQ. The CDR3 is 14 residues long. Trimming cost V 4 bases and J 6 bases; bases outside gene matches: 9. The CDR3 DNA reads TGCGCCAGCAGCGGGCCAGGGGGTAGGGCTGAAGCTTTCTTT. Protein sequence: CASSGPGGRAEAFF.

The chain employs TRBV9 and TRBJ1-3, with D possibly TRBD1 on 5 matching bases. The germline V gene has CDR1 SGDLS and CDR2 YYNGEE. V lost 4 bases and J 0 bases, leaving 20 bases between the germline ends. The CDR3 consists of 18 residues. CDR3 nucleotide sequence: TGTGCCAGCAGCCCCCGCGGGGGAGTTGATTCCTCTGGAAACACCATATATTTT. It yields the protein CASSPRGGVDSSGNTIYF.

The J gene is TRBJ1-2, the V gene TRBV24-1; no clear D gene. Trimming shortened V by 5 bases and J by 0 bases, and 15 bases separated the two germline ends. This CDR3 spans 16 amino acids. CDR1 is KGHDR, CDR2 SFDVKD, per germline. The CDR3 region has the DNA TGTGCCACCAGTGGAACACAGCGGGATACTAACTATGGCTACACCTTC. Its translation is CATSGTQRDTNYGYTF.

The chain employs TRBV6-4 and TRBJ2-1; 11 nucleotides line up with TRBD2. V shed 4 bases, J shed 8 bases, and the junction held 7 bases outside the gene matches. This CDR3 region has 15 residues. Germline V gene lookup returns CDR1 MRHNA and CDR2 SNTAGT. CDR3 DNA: TGTGCCAGCAGTGTTACTAGCGGGAGTCTTGATGAGCAGTTCTTC. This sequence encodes CASSVTSGSLDEQFF.

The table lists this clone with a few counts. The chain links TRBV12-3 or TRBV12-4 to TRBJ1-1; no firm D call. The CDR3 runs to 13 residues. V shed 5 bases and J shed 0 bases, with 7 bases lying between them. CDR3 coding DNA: TGTGCCAGCAGTGGAGGGTTGAACACTGAAGCTTTCTTT. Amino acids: CASSGGLNTEAFF.

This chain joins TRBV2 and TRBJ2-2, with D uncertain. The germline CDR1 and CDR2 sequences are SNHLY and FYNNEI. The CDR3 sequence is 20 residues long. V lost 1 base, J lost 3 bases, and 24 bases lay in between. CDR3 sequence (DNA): TGTGCCAGCAGTGAAGACCCGGAAAGAGGTAGCCTTGAGGACACCGGGGAGCTGTTTTTT. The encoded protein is CASSEDPERGSLEDTGELFF.

The CDR3 DNA reads as TGTGCCTGGAGTAACCCCTCACAGGGGGCGGTCACTGAAGCTTTCTTT. Translated: CAWSNPSQGAVTEAFF. V is TRBV30 and J is TRBJ1-1; 9 bases map to TRBD1. V trimming: 2 bases; J trimming: 4 bases; junction bases outside the gene matches: 11. Looked up from germline, CDR1 is GTSNPN and CDR2 is SVGIG (reference sequence). The CDR3 sequence is 16 residues long.

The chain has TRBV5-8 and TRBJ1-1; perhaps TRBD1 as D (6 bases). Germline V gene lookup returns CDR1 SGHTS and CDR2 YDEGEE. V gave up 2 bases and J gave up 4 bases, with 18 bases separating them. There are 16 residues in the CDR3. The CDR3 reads CASSLIGGARGTEAFF. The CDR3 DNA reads TGTGCCAGCAGCTTAATTGGGGGGGCTCGGGGCACTGAAGCTTTCTTT.

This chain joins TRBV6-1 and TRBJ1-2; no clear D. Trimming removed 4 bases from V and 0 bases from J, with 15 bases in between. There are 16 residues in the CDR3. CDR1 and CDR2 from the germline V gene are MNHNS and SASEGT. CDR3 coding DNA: TGTGCCAGCAGTGCCGAGTCAGAAGTTCCTAACTATGGCTACACCTTC. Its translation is CASSAESEVPNYGYTF.

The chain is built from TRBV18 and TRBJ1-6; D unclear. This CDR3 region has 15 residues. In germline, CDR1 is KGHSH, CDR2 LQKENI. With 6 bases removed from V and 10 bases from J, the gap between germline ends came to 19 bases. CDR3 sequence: CASSEDEGSISPLHF. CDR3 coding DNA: TGTGCCAGCTCCGAAGATGAAGGGAGCATATCACCCCTCCACTTT.

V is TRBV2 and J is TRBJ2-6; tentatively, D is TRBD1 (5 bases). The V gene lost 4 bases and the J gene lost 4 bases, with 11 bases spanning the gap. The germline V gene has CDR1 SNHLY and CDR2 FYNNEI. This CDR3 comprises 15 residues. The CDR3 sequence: CASSVGPSGANVLTF. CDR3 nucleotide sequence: TGTGCCAGCAGTGTGGGGCCCTCCGGGGCCAACGTCCTGACTTTC.

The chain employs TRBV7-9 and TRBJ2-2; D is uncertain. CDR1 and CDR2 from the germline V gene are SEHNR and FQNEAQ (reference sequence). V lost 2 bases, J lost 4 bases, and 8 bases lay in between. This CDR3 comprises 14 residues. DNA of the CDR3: TGTGCCAGCAGCTTATTACCTATCACCGGGGAGCTGTTTTTT. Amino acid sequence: CASSLLPITGELFF.

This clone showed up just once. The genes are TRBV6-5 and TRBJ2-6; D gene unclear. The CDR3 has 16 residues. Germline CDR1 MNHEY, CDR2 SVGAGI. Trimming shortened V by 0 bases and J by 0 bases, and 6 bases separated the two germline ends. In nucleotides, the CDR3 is TGTGCCAGCAGTTACTCCTCGGTCTCTGGGGCCAACGTCCTGACTTTC. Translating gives CASSYSSVSGANVLTF.

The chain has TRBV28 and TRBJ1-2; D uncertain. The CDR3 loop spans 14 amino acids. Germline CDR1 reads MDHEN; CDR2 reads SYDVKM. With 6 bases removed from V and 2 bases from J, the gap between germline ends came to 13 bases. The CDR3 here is CASRVPGHNYGYTF. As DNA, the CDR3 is TGTGCCAGCAGAGTACCCGGGCACAACTATGGCTACACCTTC.

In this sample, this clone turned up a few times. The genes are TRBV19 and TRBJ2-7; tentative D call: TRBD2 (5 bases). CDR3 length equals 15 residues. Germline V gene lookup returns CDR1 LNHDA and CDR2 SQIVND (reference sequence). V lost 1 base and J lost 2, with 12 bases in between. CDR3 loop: CASSIAAAGAYEQYF. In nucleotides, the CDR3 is TGTGCCAGTAGTATAGCGGCCGCGGGCGCCTACGAGCAGTACTTC.

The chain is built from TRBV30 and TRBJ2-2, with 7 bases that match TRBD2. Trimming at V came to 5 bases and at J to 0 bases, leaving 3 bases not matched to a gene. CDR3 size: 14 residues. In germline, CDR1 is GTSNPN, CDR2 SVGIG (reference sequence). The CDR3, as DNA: TGTGCCTGGGTAGCGGGCCCGAACACCGGGGAGCTGTTTTTT. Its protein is CAWVAGPNTGELFF.